These 25 T cell receptor beta chains were all obtained from the same sample, sequenced in a study of shared clonotypes between healthy human individuals. Clones were sequenced by immunoSEQ multiplex PCR, and TCRdb holds only the in-frame ones, with some missing. This sample carries some 500,000 clones, around 95% of them seen once, and the ten largest clones take about 0.067%. Specimen: naive CD4+ T cells sorted from blood. Subset of the sample: CD45RA+ positively selected. Receptor source: a woman aged 25 to 39 in good health.

This clone was detected only once. V usage is TRBV25-1 and J usage is TRBJ2-3, with TRBD2 matching 10 bases. Germline trimming cut 3 bases from V and 3 bases from J; bases unmatched to any gene: 3. The CDR3 is made up of 15 amino acids. Germline V gives CDR1 MGHDK, CDR2 SYGVNS. CDR3 DNA sequence: TGTGCCAGCAGTGACACTAGCGGGATTACAGATACGCAGTATTTT. Its translation is CASSDTSGITDTQYF.

The chain has TRBV28 and TRBJ2-2; no firm D call. Trimming shortened V by 1 base and J by 0 bases, and 9 bases separated the two germline ends. This CDR3 spans 16 amino acids. The germline gives CDR1 MDHEN, CDR2 SYDVKM. This chain's CDR3 is CASSLYAAPNTGELFF. DNA of the CDR3: TGTGCCAGCAGTTTATACGCCGCCCCGAACACCGGGGAGCTGTTTTTT.

The chain has TRBV5-6 and TRBJ1-1; D may be TRBD1 (6 bases). Trimming removed 1 base at V and 3 bases at J, with 10 bases between. The CDR3 consists of 14 residues. The germline V gene encodes CDR1 SGHDT and CDR2 YYEEEE. CDR3 protein: CASSLRAGDTEAFF. Here the CDR3 DNA reads TGTGCCAGCAGCTTGAGGGCAGGGGACACTGAAGCTTTCTTT.

The chain uses TRBV5-3 and TRBJ2-7; D not resolved. TRBV5-3 falls under the ORF class, with uncertain function. The CDR3 length is 15 residues. The V and J ends lost 0 bases and 3 bases respectively, with 13 bases between them. CDR3 sequence (DNA): TGTGCCAGAAGCTTGGTGGTGGGTGCGGTCTACGAGCAGTACTTC. Translation gives CARSLVVGAVYEQYF.

The CDR3 DNA sequence: TGTGCCCCTGCTAGCGGGAGGGCGGGCTACGAGCAGTACTTC. Translated: CAPASGRAGYEQYF. The chain recombines TRBV30 with TRBJ2-7, with TRBD2 matching over 12 bases. V lost 8 bases, J lost 3 bases, and 8 bases stayed unmatched. CDR1 GTSNPN and CDR2 SVGIG come from the germline V gene (reference sequence). This CDR3 comprises 14 residues.

This rearrangement joins TRBV27 to TRBJ2-1, with TRBD2 matching over 8 bases. Looked up from germline, CDR1 is MNHEY and CDR2 is SMNVEV (reference sequence). The CDR3 has 15 residues. The ends lost 3 bases at V and 4 bases at J; junction bases unmatched: 5. CDR3 DNA sequence: TGTGCCAGCAGTTTTCAGACTAGCGAGTACAATGAGCAGTTCTTC. Translated: CASSFQTSEYNEQFF.

The rearrangement links TRBV19 to TRBJ1-1, with a tentative D call TRBD1 (6 bases). V was trimmed by 5 bases and J by 5 bases, leaving 12 bases between them. Germline CDR1 and CDR2: LNHDA and SQIVND (reference sequence). This CDR3 spans 13 amino acids. The CDR3 region has the DNA TGTGCCAGTAGTCGAGGGGGGGAGACTGAAGCTTTCTTT. Translation: CASSRGGETEAFF.

The chain uses TRBV9 and TRBJ1-5; D ambiguous. CDR3 size: 15 residues. V shed 0 bases and J shed 10 bases, with 17 bases lying between them. Germline assignment: CDR1 SGDLS and CDR2 YYNGEE. The CDR3 protein is CASSVGEEQPGPQHF. CDR3 DNA sequence: TGTGCCAGCAGCGTAGGAGAGGAACAGCCCGGTCCCCAGCATTTT.

This sequence joins TRBV6-5 and TRBJ1-4; D unclear. CDR1 and CDR2 (germline): MNHEY, SVGAGI. The CDR3 is made up of 14 amino acids. Trimming shortened V by 6 bases and J by 0 bases, and 8 bases separated the two germline ends. CDR3 sequence reads: CASRVVATNEKLFF. As DNA, the CDR3 is TGTGCCAGCAGAGTAGTTGCAACTAATGAAAAACTGTTTTTT.

The rearrangement joins TRBV11-3 to TRBJ2-1; the match to TRBD2 covers 16 bases. CDR1 is SGHNT, CDR2 YENEEA, per germline. The CDR3 is made up of 16 amino acids. With V trimmed by 4 bases and J by 8 bases, 5 bases remained unmatched. CDR3 loop: CASSSMGTSGRDEQFF. CDR3 coding DNA: TGTGCCAGCAGCTCCATGGGGACTAGCGGGAGGGATGAGCAGTTCTTC.

The chain is built from TRBV29-1 and TRBJ2-7; TRBD1 agrees at 9 bases. Germline V gene lookup returns CDR1 SQVTM and CDR2 ANQGSEA. The ends lost 6 bases at V and 0 bases at J; junction bases unmatched: 9. The length of the CDR3 is 15 residues. The chain's CDR3 is CSVSRRDRASYEQYF. Written as DNA, the CDR3 is TGCAGCGTCAGCCGGAGGGACAGGGCCTCCTACGAGCAGTACTTC.

V is TRBV7-9 and J is TRBJ2-7; 9 bases line up with TRBD1. J was trimmed by 0 bases and V by 5 bases; bases with no gene match: 5. The CDR3 is 15 amino acids. Germline assignment: CDR1 SEHNR and CDR2 FQNEAQ (reference sequence). Here the CDR3 reads CASSRGQGISYEQYF. The CDR3 DNA reads as TGTGCCAGCAGCCGGGGACAGGGTATCTCCTACGAGCAGTACTTC.

The chain carries TRBV11-2 and TRBJ1-2, with TRBD1 matching over 8 bases. Trimming removed 5 bases from V and 8 bases from J; junction bases left unmatched: 10. This CDR3 region has 14 residues. CDR1 is SGHAT, CDR2 FQNNGV, per germline. This CDR3 reads CASSPPDRVRGYTF. The CDR3 DNA follows: TGTGCCAGCAGCCCACCGGACAGGGTCAGGGGCTACACCTTC.

The J gene is TRBJ1-1, the V gene TRBV5-8; 8 bases map to TRBD1. Germline V gene lookup returns CDR1 SGHTS and CDR2 YDEGEE. The CDR3 totals 16 residues. The V and J ends lost 0 bases and 1 base, in that order; junction bases with no gene match: 5. In DNA form, the CDR3 reads TGTGCCAGCAGCTTGGCCTGGACAGGGAAGAACACTGAAGCTTTCTTT. It encodes CASSLAWTGKNTEAFF. Drawing the rest from reference TRBV5-8 and TRBJ1-1, the complete variable domain is EAGVTQSPTHLIKTRGQQATLRCSPISGHTSVYWYQQALGLGLQFLLWYDEGEERNRGNFPPRFSGRQFPNYSSELNVNALELEDSALYLCASSLAWTGKNTEAFFGQGTRLTVV.

The chain joins TRBV9 to TRBJ1-2, with TRBD1 identical over 10 bases. V shed 4 bases, J shed 2 bases, and the junction held 8 bases outside the gene matches. CDR1 is SGDLS, CDR2 YYNGEE, per germline. The CDR3 has 16 amino acids. CDR3 nucleotides: TGTGCCAGCAGCCCACGACAGGGGGCGACGAACTATGGCTACACCTTC. Translation: CASSPRQGATNYGYTF. Looking up the rest from reference TRBV9 and TRBJ1-2 gives the full variable domain: DSGVTQTPKHLITATGQRVTLRCSPRSGDLSVYWYQQSLDQGLQFLIQYYNGEERAKGNILERFSAQQFPDLHSELNLSSLELGDSALYFCASSPRQGATNYGYTFGSGTRLTVV.

The chain joins TRBV27 to TRBJ2-5, with D maybe TRBD1 (6 bases). Germline V gives CDR1 MNHEY, CDR2 SMNVEV (reference sequence). V lost 6 bases to trimming and J lost 5 bases, with 10 bases between them. This CDR3 contains 12 residues. CDR3 region: CASRSQGETQYF. The DNA for the CDR3 is TGTGCCAGCAGATCACAGGGTGAGACCCAGTACTTC.

This rearrangement joins TRBV2 to TRBJ1-5; D gene unclear. Trimming removed 5 bases from V and 4 bases from J, with 15 bases in between. This CDR3 region has 15 residues. Germline assignment: CDR1 SNHLY and CDR2 FYNNEI. The CDR3 coding sequence is TGTGCCAGCAGTCCCGGACGAAGTTGGAATCAGCCCCAGCATTTT. Encoded protein: CASSPGRSWNQPQHF.

The chain links TRBV4-1 to TRBJ2-1, with D tentatively TRBD2 (5 bases). The CDR3 covers 17 residues. V dropped 1 base and J dropped 0 bases, with 13 bases sitting between them. Germline CDR1 is MGHRA and CDR2 is YSYEKL. CDR3 region: CASSQVKGAYSYNEQFF. In DNA form, the CDR3 reads TGCGCCAGCAGCCAAGTGAAGGGAGCTTACTCCTACAATGAGCAGTTCTTC.

The J gene is TRBJ1-6, the V gene TRBV27; 7 bases line up with TRBD1. The junction had 5 bases not matched to a gene; V was cut back by 5 bases and J by 7 bases. Germline-derived CDR1 and CDR2 are MNHEY and SMNVEV (reference sequence). This CDR3 has 14 residues. The CDR3 DNA reads as TGTGCCAGCAGTCGCACAGGGGAAAATTCACCCCTCCACTTT. Amino acids: CASSRTGENSPLHF.

The chain is built from TRBV18 and TRBJ1-2; D gene uncertain. This CDR3 is built from 12 residues. Germline V gene data show CDR1 as KGHSH and CDR2 as LQKENI. Trimming stripped 6 bases from V and 8 bases from J, with 13 bases between. The CDR3 loop reads CASSGSPGGYTF. The CDR3 DNA sequence: TGTGCCAGCTCCGGAAGCCCGGGAGGCTACACCTTC. Looking up the rest from reference TRBV18 and TRBJ1-2 gives the full variable domain: NAGVMQNPRHLVRRRGQEARLRCSPMKGHSHVYWYRQLPEEGLKFMVYLQKENIIDESGMPKERFSAEFPKEGPSILRIQQVVRGDSAAYFCASSGSPGGYTFGSGTRLTVV.

This chain connects TRBV6-5 to TRBJ1-1; D gene ambiguous. Germline CDR1 is MNHEY and CDR2 is SVGAGI. CDR3 length equals 13 residues. V lost 5 bases, J lost 0 bases, and 7 bases lay in between. The CDR3 DNA is TGTGCCAGCAGTCTGTCCATGAACACTGAAGCTTTCTTT. It translates to CASSLSMNTEAFF.

This rearrangement joins TRBV28 to TRBJ2-7; 10 bases are shared with TRBD2. The CDR3 covers 15 residues. Losses at the gene ends were 4 bases for V and 1 base for J; bases not matched to a gene: 4. Germline V lookup: CDR1 MDHEN, CDR2 SYDVKM. In nucleotides, the CDR3 is TGTGCCAGCAGTTCATCAGCGGGAGGGTCCTACGAGCAGTACTTC. This sequence encodes CASSSSAGGSYEQYF.

The chain recombines TRBV28 with TRBJ1-2; TRBD1 matches 7 bases. Germline assignment: CDR1 MDHEN and CDR2 SYDVKM. Trimming removed 10 bases from V and 4 bases from J; junction bases left unmatched: 9. This CDR3 comprises 13 residues. This CDR3 reads CAIQGGGSYGYTF. The CDR3 coding sequence is TGTGCCATCCAGGGGGGCGGGAGCTATGGCTACACCTTC.

The CDR3 DNA sequence: TGTGCCAGCAGTTTATTTGGACTAGCATCCGAGCAGTACTTC. Translated: CASSLFGLASEQYF. This chain connects TRBV27 to TRBJ2-7; 8 nucleotides align to TRBD2. This CDR3 comprises 14 residues. Trimming took 1 base from V and 6 from J; bases not matched to a gene: 5. Germline V lookup: CDR1 MNHEY, CDR2 SMNVEV (reference sequence).

This clone was counted once. The CDR3 coding sequence is TGTGCCAGCAGTTACTGGACTAGCGGGGGCACAGATACGCAGTATTTT. It encodes CASSYWTSGGTDTQYF. The V call is TRBV6-6, the J call TRBJ2-3; 12 bases line up with TRBD2. Trimming at V came to 1 base and at J to 1 base, leaving 0 bases not matched to a gene. The germline CDR1 and CDR2 sequences are MNHNY and SVGAGI (reference sequence). The CDR3 has 16 amino acids.